The clone carrying this T cell receptor beta chain was seen only once. The sample comes from a study of OX40 agonist ivuxolimab in advanced cancers. The CDR3 consists of 14 residues. CDR1 is SGDLS and CDR2 is YYNGEE in the germline V gene. The ends lost 0 bases at V and 6 bases at J; junction bases unmatched: 5. The method was immunoSEQ multiplex PCR; TCRdb's version includes in-frame clones alone and lacks a portion of them. The profile covers some 55,000 clones, with 65% to 85% appearing a single time and more than 10% taken by the ten largest. The sequencing here drew on CD4+ or CD8+ T cells sorted from blood, taken in a trial of the OX40 agonist ivuxolimab. The V call is TRBV9, the J call TRBJ2-7; 8 bases map to TRBD1. This TCR was recovered from an adult with an advanced solid tumor such as melanoma, head and neck, liver or kidney cancer. CDR3: CASSVAGTGVEQYF. The CDR3 DNA follows: TGTGCCAGCAGCGTAGCCGGGACAGGCGTCGAGCAGTACTTC.